This T cell receptor beta chain derives from a study of T cell changes during pregnancy in multiple sclerosis. Germline CDR1 and CDR2: MGHDK and SYGVNS. The CDR3 contains 18 residues. V was clipped by 2 bases and J by 6 bases; unmatched bases: 13. Clones were sequenced by immunoSEQ multiplex PCR, and TCRdb holds only the in-frame ones, with some missing. The data hold 80,000 or so clones, with about 90% observed a single time. The specimen was peripheral blood, collected before pregnancy. The chain carries TRBV25-1 and TRBJ1-6; 7 nucleotides align to TRBD1. The sequence was collected from a female donor with multiple sclerosis, enrolled in a pregnancy study. Here the CDR3 DNA reads TGTGCCAGCAGTGAAATCTCGGGACAGCAGACGGGTAATTCACCCCTCCACTTT. Translating it yields CASSEISGQQTGNSPLHF.